Listed below are T cell receptor beta chains from one sample, sequenced in a study of beta chain features in type 1 diabetes. The table came from immunoSEQ multiplex PCR; TCRdb's copy has only in-frame clones and leaves some out. The data contain around 360,000 clones, about 12% of them singletons. What was sequenced was naive CD4+ T cells from blood. Receptors originate from a woman aged 18-29 years with type 1 diabetes. CDR3s include the opening cysteine and the closing phenylalanine or tryptophan. The D gene is left open where the match is weak. Part of the rows lack a size; the others show once, few, many or a class for expanded clones.

v_call,d_call,clone_size,j_call,cdr3_nt,cdr3_aa
TRBV5-1,TRBD1,.,TRBJ1-1,TGCGCCAGCAGCCCTTGGACAGGGGGCACTGAAGCTTTCTTT,CASSPWTGGTEAFF
TRBV7-9,TRBD2,few,TRBJ2-7,TGTGCCAGCAGCGAGCCGACTAGCGGGAGTTCCCTGTCGGGGTACGAGCAGTACTTC,CASSEPTSGSSLSGYEQYF
TRBV19,TRBD1,.,TRBJ1-2,TGTGCCAGTAGTATCCAGGACAGGGCTGGCTACACCTTC,CASSIQDRAGYTF
TRBV7-9,.,few,TRBJ1-4,TGTGCCAGCAGCCCAAACAAATTACTGTTTTTT,CASSPNKLLFF
TRBV2,TRBD2,.,TRBJ2-5,TGTGCCAGCCGGGAGGGCCCTAGGAGGGAGACCCAGTACTTC,CASREGPRRETQYF
TRBV10-3,.,few,TRBJ2-7,TGTGCCATCAGTCGTGGACAGAACGAGCAGTACTTC,CAISRGQNEQYF
TRBV27,.,few,TRBJ2-3,TGTGCCAGCAGTTATGGGCAGGGGCGGACAGATACGCAGTATTTT,CASSYGQGRTDTQYF
TRBV6-5,.,few,TRBJ2-3,TGTGCCAGCAGCCCCCCCGGCACAGATACGCAGTATTTT,CASSPPGTDTQYF
TRBV5-6,.,few,TRBJ2-7,TGTGCCAGCAGCTTGGACAGGTTGTCCTACGAGCAGTACTTC,CASSLDRLSYEQYF
TRBV5-1,.,few,TRBJ2-5,TGCGCCAGCAGCCTAGGGACTCGGGCATCAGGGGAGACCCAGTACTTC,CASSLGTRASGETQYF
TRBV19,TRBD1,few,TRBJ1-2,TGTGCCAGTAGCCCAACTGGGACAGGTCGTATTCTTGGCTACACCTTC,CASSPTGTGRILGYTF
TRBV5-4,.,.,TRBJ2-5,TGTGCCAGCAGCTTGGTGGCCAGGCAAGAGACCCAGTACTTC,CASSLVARQETQYF
TRBV2,.,.,TRBJ2-5,TGTGCCAGCACCTCTGGGGCGGCGAGGGAGACCCAGTACTTC,CASTSGAARETQYF
TRBV27,TRBD2,.,TRBJ2-7,TGTGCCAGCAGGACTAGCGGGTCCTACGAGCAGTACTTC,CASRTSGSYEQYF
TRBV27,.,.,TRBJ1-3,TGTGCCAGCAGTCCACAGGGCTCTGGAAACACCATATATTTT,CASSPQGSGNTIYF
TRBV12-5,.,.,TRBJ2-1,TGTGCTAGTGGTTTGGTACAAACGGGGCAGTTCTTC,CASGLVQTGQFF
TRBV9,.,few,TRBJ2-7,TGTGCCAGCAGCGTAGGGGACTCCAACTTCGGGTTCTACGAGCAGTACTTC,CASSVGDSNFGFYEQYF
TRBV7-6,TRBD1,few,TRBJ2-7,TGTGCCAGCAGCCCTCGGACAGGGGTCTACGAGCAGTACTTC,CASSPRTGVYEQYF
TRBV28,.,.,TRBJ2-7,TGTGCCAGCAGCCCTGGGGCCGGAACCTACGAGCAGTACTTC,CASSPGAGTYEQYF
TRBV14,.,few,TRBJ2-3,TGTGCCAGCAGCCTAAGCACAGATACGCAGTATTTT,CASSLSTDTQYF
TRBV27,.,.,TRBJ1-6,TGTGCCAGCAGTTTGTACAGGAGCTCCTATAATTCACCCCTCCACTTT,CASSLYRSSYNSPLHF
TRBV19,.,.,TRBJ2-5,TGTGCCAGTGGAGAGCGTTTACAAGAGACCCAGTACTTC,CASGERLQETQYF
TRBV28,TRBD1,few,TRBJ2-5,TGTGCCAGCAGTTTATTGGGTCTAGGGGGCGAGACCCAGTACTTC,CASSLLGLGGETQYF
TRBV27,.,.,TRBJ1-2,TGTGCCAGCAGTTTCATCGGCAGGGTGGGTTCTAACTATGGCTACACCTTC,CASSFIGRVGSNYGYTF
TRBV7-9,.,few,TRBJ1-2,TGTGCCAGCAGCGTTATCGCGCGGGAGGTACACTATGGCTACACCTTC,CASSVIAREVHYGYTF
TRBV11-2,.,few,TRBJ2-1,TGTGCCAGCAGCTTAGACGTAGGGGGCTCCTACAATGAGCAGTTCTTC,CASSLDVGGSYNEQFF
TRBV20-1,.,.,TRBJ1-1,TGCAGTGCTGGTGGGGGGACTGAAGCTTTCTTT,CSAGGGTEAFF
TRBV7-2,TRBD1,few,TRBJ2-5,TGTGCCAGCAGCTATTGGACAGGGAGAGAGACCCAGTACTTC,CASSYWTGRETQYF
TRBV10-2,TRBD2,few,TRBJ2-7,TGCGCCAGCAGGGTAGCGGGGGATAGTTACGAGCAGTACTTC,CASRVAGDSYEQYF
TRBV4-3,TRBD2,.,TRBJ2-7,TGCGCCAGCAGCCCCTACTTTGCGGGAGGGTACGAGCAGTACTTC,CASSPYFAGGYEQYF
TRBV18,TRBD2,.,TRBJ2-2,TGTGCCAGCTCGGACGGGACTAGCGGGTCCGGGGAGCTGTTTTTT,CASSDGTSGSGELFF
TRBV7-9,TRBD2,few,TRBJ2-7,TGTGCCAGCAGCTTAACAGTGAATAGCGGGATGGGAAAAGTGGACGAGCAGTACTTC,CASSLTVNSGMGKVDEQYF
TRBV14,.,.,TRBJ2-1,TGTGCCAGCAGCCAAGATTTTTACTCCTACAATGAGCAGTTCTTC,CASSQDFYSYNEQFF
TRBV6-5,TRBD2,few,TRBJ2-7,TGTGCCAGCAGTGCCGGAGCGGGACGCTACGAGCAGTACTTC,CASSAGAGRYEQYF
TRBV2,TRBD1,few,TRBJ2-6,TGTGCCAGCAGTGAAGGGGACAGGGTCTCTGGGGCCAACGTCCTGACTTTC,CASSEGDRVSGANVLTF
TRBV11-2,.,few,TRBJ2-1,TGTGCCAGCAGCTTAATATTCCGACCCAAGGCGGCTCGTGAGCAGTTCTTC,CASSLIFRPKAAREQFF
TRBV30,TRBD2,few,TRBJ2-7,TGTGCCTGGGTGAAGGGGAGCGGGGACGAGCAGTACTTC,CAWVKGSGDEQYF
TRBV28,TRBD1,.,TRBJ2-7,TGTGCCAGCAGTGATAGGGACAGGTCTTACGAGCAGTACTTC,CASSDRDRSYEQYF
TRBV30,.,.,TRBJ1-2,TGTGCCTGGAGCGGGGGGACCTATGGCTACACCTTC,CAWSGGTYGYTF